This T cell receptor beta chain was retrieved from a study of T cell repertoires in cytomegalovirus infection. The ends lost 5 bases at V and 9 bases at J; junction bases unmatched: 13. Germline CDR1 and CDR2: DFQATT and SNEGSKA (reference sequence). The CDR3 covers 15 residues. A word on this clonotype: A single base separates this from a much larger clone, so it may be a read error.

TCRdb independently ran MiXCR on the reads; one entry per CDR3 protein. Altogether about 300,000 distinct CDR3 sequences are present, around 10% being singletons, with the ten largest covering more than 2.5%. The V and J genes are TRBV20-1 and TRBJ1-5, with 10 bases fitting TRBD1. Sequenced material: PBMCs. This clonotype was obtained from a human donor in good health (CMV status not recorded). Some clones in this sample may be carry-over from other donors' samples. The chain's CDR3 is CSALLSRQGAGPQHF. DNA for the CDR3: TGCAGTGCTCTCTTATCCCGACAGGGGGCAGGGCCCCAGCATTTT.